Listed below are T cell receptor beta chains from one sample, sequenced in a study of blood T cell repertoires in COVID-19. The method was immunoSEQ multiplex PCR; TCRdb's version includes in-frame clones alone and lacks a portion of them. The sample holds some 83,000 clones; less than 90% are singletons and the top ten take 5.8%. The sequenced material came from peripheral blood. These receptors came from a man in his 60s with active or convalescent COVID-19. Both conserved end residues are part of each CDR3. The order of the fields is J gene, D gene, V gene, clone size, CDR3 protein, CDR3 DNA. A D gene is named only where the DNA matches it firmly. Expanded clones get a size class; other rows say once, few or many, or leave the size out.

>TRBJ1-3|NA|TRBV7-2|NA
CASSLEGRGGGFSGNTIYF
TGTGCCAGCAGCTTAGAGGGCCGAGGGGGGGGGTTCTCCGGAAACACCATATATTTT
>TRBJ1-5|NA|TRBV10-3|few
CAISDPRRWSNSNQPQHF
TGTGCCATCAGTGACCCAAGGCGGTGGAGTAATAGCAATCAGCCCCAGCATTTT
>TRBJ1-5|TRBD1|TRBV7-9|NA
CASSLGRQGNQPQHF
TGTGCCAGCAGCTTAGGCCGACAGGGGAATCAGCCCCAGCATTTT
>TRBJ1-1|NA|TRBV19|NA
CASSMYTGNTEAFF
TGTGCCAGTAGTATGTACACAGGGAACACTGAAGCTTTCTTT
>TRBJ2-2|NA|TRBV4-3|NA
CASSQQGRPGELFF
TGCGCCAGCAGCCAACAGGGTAGACCCGGGGAGCTGTTTTTT
>TRBJ2-5|NA|TRBV19|NA
CASSIWVEETQYF
TGTGCCAGTAGTATTTGGGTGGAGGAGACCCAGTACTTC
>TRBJ2-5|TRBD2|TRBV14|NA
CASRLGLAGSQETQYF
TGTGCCAGCAGACTAGGACTAGCGGGATCTCAAGAGACCCAGTACTTC
>TRBJ2-3|TRBD1|TRBV10-3|NA
CAISWTGQQDTQYF
TGTGCCATCAGCTGGACAGGGCAACAAGATACGCAGTATTTT
>TRBJ2-1|TRBD2|TRBV19|once
CASSTAGTRGNHEQFF
TGTGCCAGTAGTACCGCCGGGACTAGAGGTAACCATGAGCAGTTCTTC
>TRBJ1-2|NA|TRBV3-1/TRBV3-2|NA
CASSQTYGYTF
TGTGCCAGCAGCCAAACATATGGCTACACCTTC
>TRBJ1-4|NA|TRBV19|NA
CASTHSTGLREKLFF
TGTGCCAGTACCCATTCGACAGGTCTAAGAGAAAAACTGTTTTTT
>TRBJ2-5|NA|TRBV11-2|NA
CASSSSWTQYF
TGTGCCAGCAGCTCCTCCTGGACCCAGTACTTC
>TRBJ2-5|TRBD2|TRBV5-6|NA
CASSLGTSGGAYQETQYF
TGTGCCAGCAGCTTGGGGACTAGCGGGGGGGCATACCAAGAGACCCAGTACTTC
>TRBJ2-3|NA|TRBV21-1|NA
CASSNSGLAGEKAHTQYF
TGTGCCAGCAGCAATAGCGGGCTTGCGGGGGAAAAAGCACATACGCAGTATTTT
>TRBJ2-1|TRBD1|TRBV24-1|NA
CATSDETGTGQVF
TGTGCCACCAGTGATGAGACCGGGACAGGGCAGGTCTTC
>TRBJ2-7|NA|TRBV2|NA
CASSDLSYEQYF
TGTGCCAGCAGTGATCTTTCCTACGAGCAGTACTTC
>TRBJ2-1|NA|TRBV18|NA
CASSPSFVASVRNEQFF
TGTGCCAGCTCACCAAGTTTTGTAGCTAGCGTCCGGAATGAGCAGTTCTTC
>TRBJ1-2|NA|TRBV12-3/TRBV12-4|once
CASSLGGGYGYTF
TGTGCCAGCAGTTTAGGGGGCGGCTATGGCTACACCTTC
>TRBJ1-1|TRBD1|TRBV5-1|few
CASSFGQGGSTEAFF
TGCGCCAGCAGCTTTGGACAGGGAGGTAGCACTGAAGCTTTCTTT
>TRBJ2-4|TRBD2|TRBV14|NA
CASSQDRGTSGKNIQYF
TGTGCCAGCAGCCAAGATCGGGGGACTAGCGGCAAAAACATTCAGTACTTC
>TRBJ1-1|TRBD1|TRBV6-5|few
CASSSGTGGSEAFF
TGTGCCAGCAGCTCGGGGACAGGGGGTTCTGAAGCTTTCTTT
>TRBJ2-3|TRBD1|TRBV10-3|NA
CAISPGQGAVDTQYF
TGTGCCATCAGCCCGGGACAGGGGGCAGTAGATACGCAGTATTTT
>TRBJ2-5|TRBD2|TRBV4-2|NA
CASSQVSSGGSQETQYF
TGTGCCAGCAGCCAAGTGTCTAGCGGGGGGTCCCAAGAGACCCAGTACTTC
>TRBJ2-5|TRBD2|TRBV5-1|NA
CASSPAASGAGTQYF
TGCGCCAGCAGCCCGGCTGCTAGCGGGGCCGGGACCCAGTACTTC
>TRBJ2-1|NA|TRBV2|NA
CASSERGSSYNEQFF
TGTGCCAGCAGTGAAAGGGGGAGCTCCTACAATGAGCAGTTCTTC
>TRBJ1-4|TRBD1|TRBV2|NA
CASQLRQGAISTNEKLFF
TGTGCCAGCCAACTTAGACAGGGGGCCATCTCAACTAATGAAAAACTGTTTTTT
>TRBJ1-5|TRBD1|TRBV4-1|NA
CASSQGQGGSSNQPQHF
TGCGCCAGCAGCCAGGGACAGGGGGGCTCTAGCAATCAGCCCCAGCATTTT
>TRBJ1-1|NA|TRBV5-6|NA
CASSLDGPGKSEAFF
TGTGCCAGCAGCTTGGATGGCCCGGGAAAGTCGGAAGCTTTCTTT
>TRBJ1-1|NA|TRBV7-8|NA
CASSLQGNTEAFF
TGTGCCAGCAGCCTTCAGGGGAACACTGAAGCTTTCTTT